Listed below are T cell receptor beta chains from one sample, sequenced in a study of shared clonotypes between healthy human individuals. Clones were read by immunoSEQ multiplex PCR, and TCRdb kept only the in-frame ones, dropping some. The profile shows about 2.1 million clones, around 95% of them singletons. The sequenced sample was naive CD8+ T cells from PBMCs. These receptors were taken from a man younger than 35 in good health. Some clones in this sample may be carry-over from other donors' samples. The conserved cysteine and the conserved F or W are not part of the CDR3 here. Clone size is given for some rows only: seen once, a few or many times, or a class if the clone is expanded.

v_gene: TRBV30
abundance: NA
j_gene: TRBJ2-1
CDR3aa: AWYHRDPSYNEQF

v_gene: TRBV7-9
abundance: NA
j_gene: TRBJ1-2
CDR3aa: ASSLGTNGYGYT

v_gene: TRBV27
abundance: NA
j_gene: TRBJ1-4
CDR3aa: ASRRRATNEKLF

v_gene: TRBV27
abundance: NA
j_gene: TRBJ1-3
CDR3aa: ASSFVFGSGNTIY

v_gene: TRBV7-9
abundance: NA
j_gene: TRBJ1-2
CDR3aa: ASSLATGGLRGYT

v_gene: TRBV15
abundance: NA
j_gene: TRBJ2-1
CDR3aa: ATSSGLGDNEQF

v_gene: TRBV7-9
abundance: NA
j_gene: TRBJ2-1
CDR3aa: ASSLGGRHNEQF

v_gene: TRBV29-1
abundance: NA
j_gene: TRBJ1-4
CDR3aa: SAQKGGTNEKLF

v_gene: TRBV15
abundance: few
j_gene: TRBJ1-1
CDR3aa: ATSRTQNTEAF

v_gene: TRBV10-3
abundance: NA
j_gene: TRBJ2-7
CDR3aa: AISGQDGSYEQY

v_gene: TRBV28
abundance: NA
j_gene: TRBJ2-5
CDR3aa: AHLPAGLSDGETQY

v_gene: TRBV19
abundance: few
j_gene: TRBJ1-5
CDR3aa: ASTNGGQPQH

v_gene: TRBV6-5
abundance: NA
j_gene: TRBJ2-7
CDR3aa: ASSYSRQGTSYEQY

v_gene: TRBV28
abundance: NA
j_gene: TRBJ2-7
CDR3aa: ASESRQALSYEQY

v_gene: TRBV4-3
abundance: NA
j_gene: TRBJ1-1
CDR3aa: ASSQDRDREFYTEAF

v_gene: TRBV7-9
abundance: NA
j_gene: TRBJ2-1
CDR3aa: ASSPGPSTVDEQF

v_gene: TRBV4-3
abundance: NA
j_gene: TRBJ2-1
CDR3aa: ASSQDGSGRMNEQF

v_gene: TRBV6-1
abundance: NA
j_gene: TRBJ1-5
CDR3aa: ASSGQGDNQPQH

v_gene: TRBV2
abundance: NA
j_gene: TRBJ2-2
CDR3aa: ASSEGVGYNTGELF

v_gene: TRBV9
abundance: NA
j_gene: TRBJ1-1
CDR3aa: ASSATGQGLTEAF

v_gene: TRBV4-1
abundance: NA
j_gene: TRBJ2-3
CDR3aa: ASSQGLAEPQY

v_gene: TRBV27
abundance: NA
j_gene: TRBJ2-7
CDR3aa: ASSAFRPSGLMGEQY

v_gene: TRBV7-3
abundance: NA
j_gene: TRBJ1-1
CDR3aa: ASSFYHGHPNTEAF

v_gene: TRBV19
abundance: NA
j_gene: TRBJ1-1
CDR3aa: ASTKTGLTEAF

v_gene: TRBV5-1
abundance: NA
j_gene: TRBJ1-1
CDR3aa: ASSRNRGDTEAF

v_gene: TRBV29-1
abundance: NA
j_gene: TRBJ2-7
CDR3aa: SVVSGRTYEQY

v_gene: TRBV5-1
abundance: NA
j_gene: TRBJ1-1
CDR3aa: ASSLEGTAGAF

v_gene: TRBV27
abundance: NA
j_gene: TRBJ2-2
CDR3aa: ASSLLSSNTGELF

v_gene: TRBV7-8
abundance: NA
j_gene: TRBJ2-3
CDR3aa: ASSFHSTDTQY

v_gene: TRBV27
abundance: NA
j_gene: TRBJ2-1
CDR3aa: ASSSSPRIYNEQF

v_gene: TRBV6-6
abundance: NA
j_gene: TRBJ1-1
CDR3aa: ASSYLSRGNTEAF

v_gene: TRBV27
abundance: NA
j_gene: TRBJ1-6
CDR3aa: ASSPSRSYNSPLH

v_gene: TRBV27
abundance: NA
j_gene: TRBJ2-3
CDR3aa: ASRERGGTDTQY

v_gene: TRBV10-3
abundance: once
j_gene: TRBJ2-2
CDR3aa: AIRWTSGKNTGELF

v_gene: TRBV29-1
abundance: NA
j_gene: TRBJ2-7
CDR3aa: SVRDRAYEQY

v_gene: TRBV9
abundance: NA
j_gene: TRBJ2-7
CDR3aa: ASSVGGNEQY

v_gene: TRBV6-5
abundance: NA
j_gene: TRBJ2-5
CDR3aa: ASSTGRQETQY

v_gene: TRBV2
abundance: NA
j_gene: TRBJ2-4
CDR3aa: ASSGQGQNIQY

v_gene: TRBV28
abundance: NA
j_gene: TRBJ1-4
CDR3aa: ASSLGPGIGEKLF

v_gene: TRBV28
abundance: NA
j_gene: TRBJ2-7
CDR3aa: ASSDRGGEQY

v_gene: TRBV28
abundance: NA
j_gene: TRBJ2-7
CDR3aa: ASSYGATYEQY

v_gene: TRBV2
abundance: NA
j_gene: TRBJ2-5
CDR3aa: ASSEGETQY

v_gene: TRBV7-2
abundance: NA
j_gene: TRBJ2-5
CDR3aa: ASSPRIGSAETQY

v_gene: TRBV19
abundance: once
j_gene: TRBJ1-1
CDR3aa: ASSIDHPGVNTEAF

v_gene: TRBV7-9
abundance: NA
j_gene: TRBJ2-7
CDR3aa: ASSPAGLANYEQY

v_gene: TRBV28
abundance: NA
j_gene: TRBJ2-2
CDR3aa: ASSLQAANTGELF

v_gene: TRBV28
abundance: NA
j_gene: TRBJ1-1
CDR3aa: ASRGAHLPDAEAF

v_gene: TRBV28
abundance: NA
j_gene: TRBJ2-1
CDR3aa: ASSPIGRLADEQF

v_gene: TRBV7-3
abundance: NA
j_gene: TRBJ1-3
CDR3aa: ASSLTTWGNTIY

v_gene: TRBV2
abundance: NA
j_gene: TRBJ2-7
CDR3aa: ASRGRGSYEQY

v_gene: TRBV30
abundance: NA
j_gene: TRBJ2-7
CDR3aa: AWRAPGQGAVYEQY

v_gene: TRBV5-7
abundance: NA
j_gene: TRBJ1-2
CDR3aa: ASRAPLPHYGYT

v_gene: TRBV4-1
abundance: NA
j_gene: TRBJ2-7
CDR3aa: ASSQNPGSSYEQY